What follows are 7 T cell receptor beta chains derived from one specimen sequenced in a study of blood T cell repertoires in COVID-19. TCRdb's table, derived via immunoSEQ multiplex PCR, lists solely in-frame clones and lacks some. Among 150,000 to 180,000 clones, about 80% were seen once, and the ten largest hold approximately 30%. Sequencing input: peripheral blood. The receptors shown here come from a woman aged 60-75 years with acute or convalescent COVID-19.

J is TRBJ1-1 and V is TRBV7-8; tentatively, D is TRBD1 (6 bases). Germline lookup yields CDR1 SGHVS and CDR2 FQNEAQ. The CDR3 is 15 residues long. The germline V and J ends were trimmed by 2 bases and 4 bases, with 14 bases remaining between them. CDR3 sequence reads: CASSLWSSRGTEAFF. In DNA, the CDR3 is TGTGCCAGCAGCTTATGGTCCAGCAGGGGCACTGAAGCTTTCTTT.

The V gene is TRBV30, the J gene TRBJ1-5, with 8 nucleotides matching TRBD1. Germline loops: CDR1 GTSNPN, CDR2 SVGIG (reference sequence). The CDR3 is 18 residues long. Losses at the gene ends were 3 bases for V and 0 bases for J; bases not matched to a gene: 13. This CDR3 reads CAWSAVRTGRYSNQPQHF. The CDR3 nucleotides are TGTGCCTGGAGCGCGGTACGGACAGGGAGATATAGCAATCAGCCCCAGCATTTT.

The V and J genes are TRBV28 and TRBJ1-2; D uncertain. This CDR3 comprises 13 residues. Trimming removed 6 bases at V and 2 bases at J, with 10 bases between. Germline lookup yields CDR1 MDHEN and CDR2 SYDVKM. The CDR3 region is CASRTGINYGYTF. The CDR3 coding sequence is TGTGCCAGCAGGACCGGGATAAACTATGGCTACACCTTC.

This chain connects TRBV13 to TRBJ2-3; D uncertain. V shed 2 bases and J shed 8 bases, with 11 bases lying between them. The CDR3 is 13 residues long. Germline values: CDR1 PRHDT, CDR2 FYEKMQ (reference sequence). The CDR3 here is CASSLLGRGTQYF. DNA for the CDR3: TGTGCCAGCAGCTTATTGGGCCGTGGTACGCAGTATTTT.

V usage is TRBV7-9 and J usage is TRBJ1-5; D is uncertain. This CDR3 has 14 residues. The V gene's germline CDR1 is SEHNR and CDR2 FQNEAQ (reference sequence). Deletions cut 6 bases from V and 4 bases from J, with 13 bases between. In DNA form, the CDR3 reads TGTGCCAGCAGTCAAGGCGCGGGAAATCAGCCCCAGCATTTT. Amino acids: CASSQGAGNQPQHF.

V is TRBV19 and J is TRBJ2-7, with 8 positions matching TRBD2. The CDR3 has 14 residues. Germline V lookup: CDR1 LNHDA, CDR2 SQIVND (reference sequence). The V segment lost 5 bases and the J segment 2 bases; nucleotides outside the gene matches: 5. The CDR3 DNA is TGTGCCAGTAGTTTGCGGGGGGCCACCTACGAGCAGTACTTC. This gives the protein CASSLRGATYEQYF.

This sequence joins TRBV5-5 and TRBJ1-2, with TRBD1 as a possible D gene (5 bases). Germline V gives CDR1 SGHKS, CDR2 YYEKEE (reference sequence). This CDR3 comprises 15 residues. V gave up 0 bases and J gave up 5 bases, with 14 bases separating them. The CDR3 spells CASSLVSDTGYGYTF. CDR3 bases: TGTGCCAGCAGCTTGGTATCGGACACTGGGTATGGCTACACCTTC.